A selection of T cell receptor beta chains follows, all from one sample in a study of immune characterization of retroperitoneal liposarcoma. TCRdb re-derived calls from the PCR reads in MiXCR, one entry per CDR3 protein. The repertoire includes over a thousand distinct CDR3 sequences, roughly 42% of them detected once, and roughly half sits in the top ten. Source material: tumor tissue. These TCRs come from a male donor with retroperitoneal liposarcoma. Each CDR3 is given with its conserved first and last residue. D genes are given only for firm matches. Some rows mark clone size as missing; the rest say once, few, many or name a class of expanded clone.

few	TRBV6-1	TRBJ2-1	TRBD2	CASSTSGLGNEQFF	TGTGCCAGCAGTACTAGCGGGCTAGGGAATGAGCAGTTCTTC
.	TRBV6-6	TRBJ2-5	.	CASSDQTGSQETQYF	TGTGCCAGCAGTGATCAGACAGGTTCGCAAGAGACCCAGTACTTC
.	TRBV7-6	TRBJ2-5	TRBD2	CASSPLAGGVGGQETQYF	TGTGCCAGCAGCCCCCTAGCGGGAGGTGTTGGGGGTCAAGAGACCCAGTACTTC
large	TRBV4-1	TRBJ1-4	.	CASSQGEDRALFF	TGCGCCAGCAGCCAAGGGGAGGACAGAGCGCTGTTTTTT
.	TRBV7-3	TRBJ2-1	TRBD1	CASSPNRHGQGREQFF	TGTGCCAGCAGCCCTAACCGGCATGGACAGGGTCGCGAGCAGTTCTTC
few	TRBV6-1	TRBJ2-3	.	CASKVGVTTDTQYF	TGTGCCAGCAAGGTCGGGGTCACCACAGATACGCAGTATTTT
large	TRBV11-3	TRBJ2-7	.	CASSLTVAYEQYF	TGTGCCAGCAGCTTAACAGTGGCCTACGAGCAGTACTTC
.	TRBV10-2	TRBJ2-7	TRBD2	CASSESSGLIGSEQYF	TGCGCCAGCAGTGAAAGTAGCGGGCTTATAGGCTCCGAGCAGTACTTC
few	TRBV7-8	TRBJ1-1	TRBD1	CASSFRTGLMNTEAFF	TGTGCCAGCAGCTTCAGGACAGGGCTTATGAACACTGAAGCTTTCTTT
few	TRBV6-4	TRBJ2-1	TRBD1	CASSEFPPGQGGNEQFF	TGTGCCAGCAGTGAATTTCCCCCGGGACAGGGAGGTAATGAGCAGTTCTTC
few	TRBV27	TRBJ2-1	TRBD2	CASSPALAGAEQFF	TGTGCCAGCAGCCCCGCACTAGCGGGGGCTGAGCAGTTCTTC
.	TRBV11-3	TRBJ2-7	TRBD2	CASEGLSYEQYF	TGTGCCAGCGAGGGACTATCCTACGAGCAGTACTTC
.	TRBV6-5	TRBJ1-2	.	CASSYPSGGYTF	TGTGCCAGCAGTTACCCCTCGGGGGGCTACACCTTC
.	TRBV6-1	TRBJ2-5	.	CASRYIYRDQETQYF	TGTGCCAGCAGGTATATCTACAGGGACCAAGAGACCCAGTACTTC
medium-sized	TRBV6-1	TRBJ2-7	TRBD2	CASSIGTSGSRAYEQYF	TGTGCCAGCAGTATCGGGACTAGCGGGAGCCGGGCCTACGAGCAGTACTTC
.	TRBV6-1	TRBJ2-7	.	CASFAPAGSEQYF	TGTGCCAGCTTCGCACCCGCCGGCAGTGAGCAGTACTTC
medium-sized	TRBV6-6	TRBJ2-7	.	CASSHRDGDYEQYF	TGTGCCAGCAGTCACCGGGACGGGGACTACGAGCAGTACTTC
medium-sized	TRBV10-3	TRBJ2-7	TRBD2	CAIRVAGEAQRHEQYF	TGTGCCATCAGAGTAGCGGGAGAGGCCCAGCGCCACGAGCAGTACTTC
.	TRBV7-3	TRBJ2-1	TRBD2	CASSEGTSVDNEQFF	TGTGCCAGCAGCGAAGGGACTAGCGTAGACAATGAGCAGTTCTTC
.	TRBV12-3/TRBV12-4	TRBJ2-7	.	CASSLGQTYEQYF	TGTGCCAGCAGTTTGGGGCAGACTTACGAGCAGTACTTC
.	TRBV6-5	TRBJ2-5	.	CASSYRRTGAPQYF	TGTGCCAGCAGTTACCGACGCACGGGGGCGCCCCAGTACTTC
.	TRBV6-6	TRBJ2-1	TRBD2	CASSDPSGSSYNEQFF	TGTGCCAGCAGCGATCCTAGCGGGAGCTCCTACAATGAGCAGTTCTTC
.	TRBV7-6	TRBJ2-5	.	CASSSGLAGETQYF	TGTGCCAGCAGCTCAGGACTGGCCGGAGAGACCCAGTACTTC
.	TRBV7-6	TRBJ2-7	.	CASTRGRDSYEQYF	TGTGCCAGCACCCGGGGCAGGGACTCCTACGAGCAGTACTTC
.	TRBV6-6	TRBJ2-1	TRBD2	CASSPTSGTYNEQFF	TGTGCCAGCAGCCCGACTAGCGGAACCTACAATGAGCAGTTCTTC
.	TRBV27	TRBJ2-5	.	CASSPRDGEETQYF	TGTGCCAGCAGTCCCCGGGACGGGGAAGAGACCCAGTACTTC
medium-sized	TRBV11-3	TRBJ2-3	.	CASSFSSGTDTQYF	TGTGCCAGCAGCTTTTCTAGCGGCACAGATACGCAGTATTTT
.	TRBV11-2	TRBJ2-1	.	CASSKMRAGTSSSYEQFF	TGTGCCAGCAGCAAAATGAGAGCCGGGACTTCGAGCTCCTACGAGCAGTTCTTC
.	TRBV6-6	TRBJ2-7	TRBD1	CASRPGTGEQYF	TGTGCCAGCAGACCCGGGACAGGCGAGCAGTACTTC
.	TRBV6-5	TRBJ2-3	TRBD1	CASSESPDRDTQYF	TGTGCCAGCAGTGAATCCCCGGACAGGGATACGCAGTATTTT
medium-sized	TRBV6-6	TRBJ2-5	.	CASSYSIGEGAETQYF	TGTGCCAGCAGTTACTCGATCGGGGAAGGGGCAGAGACCCAGTACTTC
.	TRBV6-5	TRBJ2-6	.	CASSYSLGSSGANVLTF	TGTGCCAGCAGTTACTCGTTGGGGAGCTCTGGGGCCAACGTCCTGACTTTC
medium-sized	TRBV6-6	TRBJ2-5	.	CASSYSPGAATQYF	TGTGCCAGCAGTTACTCGCCAGGTGCCGCGACCCAGTACTTC
.	TRBV27	TRBJ2-4	TRBD2	CASRPGTSQVQYF	TGTGCCAGCAGACCTGGGACTAGCCAGGTTCAGTACTTC
.	TRBV12-3/TRBV12-4	TRBJ2-5	TRBD1	CASSWGDRESETQYF	TGTGCCAGCAGTTGGGGGGACAGGGAGTCTGAGACCCAGTACTTC
.	TRBV12-3/TRBV12-4	TRBJ2-3	.	CASKGERLTDTQYF	TGTGCCTCAAAGGGGGAAAGACTCACAGATACGCAGTATTTT
large	TRBV6-1	TRBJ2-7	.	CASSEGGDTTYEQYF	TGTGCCAGCAGTGAAGGGGGGGACACCACCTACGAGCAGTACTTC
.	TRBV6-5	TRBJ2-1	TRBD2	CASSYGSGRRNEQFF	TGTGCCAGCAGTTACGGGAGCGGGAGGCGAAATGAGCAGTTCTTC
.	TRBV6-1	TRBJ2-5	TRBD1	CASSLQGEEETQYF	TGTGCCAGCAGTTTACAGGGGGAAGAAGAGACCCAGTACTTC
.	TRBV7-2	TRBJ2-5	.	CASSLNQETQYF	TGTGCCAGCAGCTTAAACCAAGAGACCCAGTACTTC
.	TRBV7-2	TRBJ2-1	TRBD2	CARVLGTSGIAGGETQFF	TGTGCCAGGGTGCTCGGGACTAGCGGGATCGCGGGGGGGGAGACCCAGTTCTTC